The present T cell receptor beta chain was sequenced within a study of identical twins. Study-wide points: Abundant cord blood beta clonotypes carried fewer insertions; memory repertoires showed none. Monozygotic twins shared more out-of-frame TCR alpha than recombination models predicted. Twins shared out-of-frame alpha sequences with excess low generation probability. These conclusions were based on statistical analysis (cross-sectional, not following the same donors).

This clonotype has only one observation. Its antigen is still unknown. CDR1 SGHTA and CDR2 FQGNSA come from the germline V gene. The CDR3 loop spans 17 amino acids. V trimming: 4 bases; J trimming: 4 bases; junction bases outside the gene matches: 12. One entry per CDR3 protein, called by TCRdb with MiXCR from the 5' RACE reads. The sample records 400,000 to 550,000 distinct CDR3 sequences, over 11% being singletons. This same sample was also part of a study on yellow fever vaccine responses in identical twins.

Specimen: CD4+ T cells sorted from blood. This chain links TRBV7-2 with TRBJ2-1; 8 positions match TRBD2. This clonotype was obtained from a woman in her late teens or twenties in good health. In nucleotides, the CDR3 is TGTGCCAGCAGCTCCGAAGGGACTAGGGGGGGTTACAATGAGCAGTTCTTC. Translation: CASSSEGTRGGYNEQFF.